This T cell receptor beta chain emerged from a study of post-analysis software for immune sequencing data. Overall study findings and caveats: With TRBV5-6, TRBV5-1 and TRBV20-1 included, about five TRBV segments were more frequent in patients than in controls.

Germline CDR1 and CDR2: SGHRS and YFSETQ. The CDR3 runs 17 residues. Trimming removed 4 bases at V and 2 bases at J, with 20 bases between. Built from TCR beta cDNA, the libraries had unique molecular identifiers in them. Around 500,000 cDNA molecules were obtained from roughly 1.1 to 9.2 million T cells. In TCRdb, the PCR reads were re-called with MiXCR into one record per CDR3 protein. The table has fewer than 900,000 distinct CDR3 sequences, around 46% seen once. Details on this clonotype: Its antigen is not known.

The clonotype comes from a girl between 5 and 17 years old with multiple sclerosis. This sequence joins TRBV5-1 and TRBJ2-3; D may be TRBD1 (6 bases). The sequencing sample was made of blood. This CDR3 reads CASSLGTRDTFTDTQYF. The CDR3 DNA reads TGCGCCAGCAGCCTGGGGACCCGGGACACCTTCACAGATACGCAGTATTTT.